In its sample, the clone carrying this T cell receptor (beta chain) was seen many times. Study processing details: Estimation of nucleated cell counts was performed using reference gene primer amplification. Some clones are missing from TCRdb's copy, which holds only in-frame ones; the method was immunoSEQ multiplex PCR. The V and J calls and the clone size are those of that table, but D and trimming were determined from the DNA. The sample records about 220,000 clones, 75% to 85% being singletons. These data come from a study of blood T cell repertoires in COVID-19. On the study more broadly: The United States, Italy and Spain supplied acute and convalescent COVID-19 samples. T cells, B-cell-depleted T cells, or PBMCs provided the cDNA or gDNA that served as material.

The CDR3 runs to 14 residues. The V gene lost 2 bases and the J gene lost 4 bases, with 9 bases spanning the gap. Germline CDR1 reads LGHDT; CDR2 reads YNNKEL (reference sequence). Specimen: peripheral blood. The chain is built from TRBV3-1 (or the pseudogene TRBV3-2) and TRBJ1-5; D may be TRBD1 (6 bases). The origin of this receptor is a human donor in a cohort sampled during active COVID-19. The CDR3 bases are TGTGCCAGCAGCCAAATGACAGGAAATCAGCCCCAGCATTTT. This sequence encodes CASSQMTGNQPQHF.